This entry concerns a single T cell receptor beta chain. Its specificity is unknown. The sample comes from a study of a mutant IDH1 vaccine in newly diagnosed glioma. Study summary: Patients' prior therapy spanned radiotherapy, temozolomide, or both; most underwent both. V12 fell at week 35 and V13, the study end, at week 47.

Between the trimmed V and J ends, which lost 1 base and 3 bases, there was a span of 16 bases. CDR3 length: 16 amino acids. Germline CDR1 and CDR2: MGHRA and YSYEKL. Sequencing was performed with immunoSEQ multiplex PCR; in TCRdb, only in-frame clones are kept and a portion is missing. The sample records tens of thousands of clones, about 88% being singletons. Sample time point: week 47, end of study. In every dose of vaccine, 300 ug of mutant IDH1 20-mer peptide was given alongside topical imiquimod. The study gave patients eight vaccinations in weeks 1, 3, 5, 7, 11, 15, 19, 23. The sequencing used PBMCs, collected from a glioma patient whose treatment included an IDH1 peptide vaccine. The source of this sequence is a woman aged 25 to 39 with glioma. Some clones in this sample may be carry-over from other donors' samples. The chain employs TRBV4-1 and TRBJ2-7; D perhaps matches TRBD1 (6 bases). The CDR3 loop reads CASSQAPGVNYYEQYF. DNA of the CDR3: TGCGCCAGCAGCCAAGCGCCAGGGGTGAATTACTACGAGCAGTACTTC.